A single sample is the source of the 2 T cell receptor beta chains below, sequenced in a study of blood T cell repertoires in COVID-19 (dated by TCRdb to 2020 to 2022). The library was obtained by the immunoSEQ multiplex PCR assay. TCRdb took over this immuneACCESS table, retaining in-frame rearrangements with V and J assigned. Such tables are incomplete; in checked studies, under half of the missing clones stem from an unresolved V gene, and the remainder is unexplained. The sample table contains about 180,000 clones; only one count was recorded for about 88% of them. Approximately 2% of the sample is held by the ten biggest clonotypes. The material sequenced was peripheral blood. The receptors were sampled from a man aged 18 to 30 who had recovered from COVID-19.

The chain's CDR3 is CASSRQGLSTDTQYF. CDR3 sequence (DNA): TGTGCCAGCAGCAGACAGGGATTAAGCACAGATACGCAGTATTTT. The chain joins TRBV2 to TRBJ2-3; 7 nucleotides agree with TRBD1. Germline loops: CDR1 SNHLY, CDR2 FYNNEI. The CDR3 contains 15 residues. V was pared by 6 bases and J by 0 bases, with 6 bases of the junction left unmatched.

The chain recombines TRBV4-1 with TRBJ2-7; 8 bases agree with TRBD2. The CDR3 extends over 15 amino acids. From germline, CDR1 is MGHRA and CDR2 YSYEKL. Trimming removed 3 bases from V and 1 base from J; junction bases left unmatched: 5. CDR3 nucleotides: TGCGCCAGCAGCCATACTAGCGGCCCTTCCTACGAGCAGTACTTC. This sequence encodes CASSHTSGPSYEQYF.